This TCR beta chain appears in the sequencing data of a study of beta chain features in type 1 diabetes. At the level of the study: Researchers looked at roughly 100,000,000 sorted cells across all samples. Study-level results: When cDNA is sequenced, cells with high TCR expression could be over-represented. VDJ junctions from type 1 diabetes patients carried fewer insertions and larger deletions. Sampled from patients, naive, central memory and Treg TCRB repertoires appeared more similar than those sampled from healthy donors.

Note on this clone: The antigen remains unidentified.

The CDR3 is 13 residues long. The V gene's germline CDR1 is MNHEY and CDR2 SMNVEV (reference sequence). Unmatched junction bases numbered 10, after V lost 8 bases and J lost 8 bases. The isolated RNA, all of it, was reverse transcribed, so expressed TCRB transcripts were what got sequenced. Method: immunoSEQ multiplex PCR; TCRdb's copy keeps in-frame clones and lacks some. The repertoire holds approximately 150,000 clones, with less than 10% as singletons. The TCR originated in a woman between 40 and 55 years old in good health. The sample taken for sequencing was central memory CD4+ T cells from blood. This chain links TRBV27 with TRBJ2-3; 7 nucleotides line up with TRBD1. CDR3 region: CASGKGAPPTQYF. Written as DNA, the CDR3 is TGTGCCAGCGGGAAGGGGGCGCCGCCTACGCAGTATTTT.